This T cell receptor beta chain was identified in a study of shared clonotypes between healthy human individuals. Overall study context: Two female and a few male donors aged 18 to 49 were enrolled. Whole-study findings and limits: Naive subsets tended to show greater estimated richness than memory subsets. A reduction in generation probabilities was seen for non-shared clonotypes relative to those shared by all four donors.

There are 13 residues in the CDR3. Per germline, CDR1 LNHNV and CDR2 YYDKDF (reference sequence). The V and J ends lost 1 base and 10 bases respectively, with 11 bases between them. Measured with immunoSEQ multiplex PCR; TCRdb has only the in-frame clones, and not every one. Of around 350,000 clones in the sample, 70% to 75% were seen once. This clone is medium-sized (0.01 to 0.1%) by share. Its antigen remains unknown. The sequencing sample was made of memory CD4+ T cells sorted from blood. Subset in this sample: CD45RA-negative fraction. The receptor was isolated from a man aged 25-45 years in good health. The chain joins TRBV15 to TRBJ2-1; tentative D call: TRBD2 (6 bases). For the CDR3, the DNA is TGTGCCACCAGCAGAGTTTCGGGAGAAGAGCAGTTCTTC. This gives the protein CATSRVSGEEQFF.